Below are 24 T cell receptor beta chains sequenced from a single sample in a study of blood T cell repertoires in COVID-19. Clones were sequenced by immunoSEQ multiplex PCR, and TCRdb holds only the in-frame ones, with some missing. The repertoire holds some 80,000 clones, with about 85% as singletons. Sequencing was done on a sample of peripheral blood. Receptor source: a man older than 75 with active or convalescent COVID-19.

This clone showed up just once. The chain uses TRBV3-1 (or the pseudogene TRBV3-2) and TRBJ1-2; 9 bases fit TRBD1. This CDR3 comprises 14 residues. After removal of 5 bases from V and 8 bases from J, the junction contained 9 bases not matched to a gene. Looked up from germline, CDR1 is LGHDT and CDR2 is YNNKEL (reference sequence). The CDR3 DNA reads TGTGCCAGCAGCGGGGACAGGGAGGCTGGCGGCTACACCTTC. Encoded protein: CASSGDREAGGYTF.

The J gene is TRBJ1-3, the V gene TRBV10-1, with D unclear. Trimming stripped 10 bases from V and 14 bases from J, with 18 bases between. This CDR3 is built from 11 residues. The germline V gene has CDR1 WNHNN and CDR2 SYGVQD (reference sequence). The CDR3 sequence: CATGDSKKVYF. DNA for the CDR3: TGCGCCACCGGAGACTCCAAAAAAGTATATTTT.

V and J are TRBV7-9 and TRBJ2-1; 8 nucleotides line up with TRBD2. Per germline, CDR1 SEHNR and CDR2 FQNEAQ (reference sequence). This CDR3 region has 16 residues. J gave up 6 bases and V 1 base, and 8 bases lay outside the gene matches. The CDR3 DNA reads TGTGCCAGCAGCTTAGGAGTAGCGGGGATTGGCAATGAGCAGTTCTTC. As protein: CASSLGVAGIGNEQFF.

CDR3 protein: CASSLSRDQPQHF. The CDR3 nucleotides read TGTGCCAGCAGTTTATCCCGGGATCAGCCCCAGCATTTT. The V gene is TRBV27, the J gene TRBJ1-5; no definite D call. With 0 bases removed from V and 5 bases from J, the gap between germline ends came to 5 bases. Per the germline V gene, CDR1 is MNHEY and CDR2 is SMNVEV (reference sequence). CDR3 length: 13 amino acids.

This sequence joins TRBV24-1 and TRBJ2-7; no reliable D call. V dropped 7 bases and J dropped 7 bases, with 4 bases sitting between them. CDR1 is KGHDR, CDR2 SFDVKD, per germline. The CDR3 runs 9 residues. CDR3 nucleotide sequence: TGTGCCACCAGGCTAGAGCAGTACGTC. It yields the protein CATRLEQYV.

As for this clone: Other DNA sequences in the sample encode the same CDR3. This rearrangement joins TRBV18 to TRBJ2-2; TRBD1 matches at 7 bases. The V gene end was trimmed by 1 base and the J gene end by 3 bases; junction bases not matched to a gene: 2. The germline CDR1 and CDR2 sequences are KGHSH and LQKENI. This CDR3 contains 15 residues. The CDR3 nucleotides are TGTGCCAGCTCACCACGACAGGGAGACACCGGGGAGCTGTTTTTT. Amino acids: CASSPRQGDTGELFF.

The rearrangement joins TRBV6-4 to TRBJ1-5; D is ambiguous. Germline lookup yields CDR1 MRHNA and CDR2 SNTAGT. The CDR3 totals 17 residues. V was trimmed by 3 bases and J by 4 bases, leaving 19 bases between them. Written as DNA, the CDR3 is TGTGCCAGCAGTGATCGAATAGCCTGGATGTGGAATCAGCCCCAGCATTTT. It translates to CASSDRIAWMWNQPQHF.

In this sample, this clone turned up once. The chain has TRBV6-1 and TRBJ2-1, with D perhaps matching TRBD1 (5 bases). The germline V gene encodes CDR1 MNHNS and CDR2 SASEGT. This CDR3 is 16 amino acids long. Deletions cut 1 base from V and 4 bases from J, with 14 bases between. The CDR3 reads CASSEDFRQPYNEQFF. CDR3 DNA sequence: TGTGCCAGCAGTGAAGATTTCAGACAGCCATACAATGAGCAGTTCTTC.

The gene calls are TRBV4-2 and TRBJ2-4; 7 bases align to TRBD2. Germline lookup yields CDR1 LGHNA and CDR2 YNFKEQ. Trimming took 0 bases from V and 5 from J; bases not matched to a gene: 7. This CDR3 is built from 16 residues. CDR3 loop: CASSQDGRGGQNIQYF. The DNA of the CDR3 is TGTGCCAGCAGCCAAGATGGGAGGGGCGGGCAAAACATTCAGTACTTC.

In its sample, this clone was seen once. V and J are TRBV5-1 and TRBJ2-2; 9 bases are shared with TRBD2. The ends lost 1 base at V and 6 bases at J; junction bases unmatched: 4. The CDR3 is made up of 15 amino acids. From germline, CDR1 is SGHRS and CDR2 YFSETQ. The CDR3 nucleotides are TGCGCCAGCAGCTTGATAGCGGGGGTTGCCGGGGAGCTGTTTTTT. Its translation: CASSLIAGVAGELFF.

This chain connects TRBV4-2 to TRBJ1-6; 8 bases match TRBD1. The germline V gene has CDR1 LGHNA and CDR2 YNFKEQ. The CDR3 totals 16 residues. V lost 0 bases and J lost 10; bases outside the gene matches: 8. CDR3 protein: CASSQDKSGGGSPLHF. The CDR3 coding sequence is TGTGCCAGCAGCCAAGATAAATCAGGGGGCGGCTCACCCCTCCACTTT.

The chain carries TRBV5-8 and TRBJ2-3, with 10 bases that match TRBD2. V lost 4 bases to trimming and J lost 3 bases; unmatched junction nucleotides: 2. The CDR3 spans 14 residues. Looked up from germline, CDR1 is SGHTS and CDR2 is YDEGEE. Written as DNA, the CDR3 is TGTGCCAGCAGCCAACTAGCGGGAACAGATACGCAGTATTTT. Its protein is CASSQLAGTDTQYF.

This chain joins TRBV20-1 and TRBJ1-1; D is unresolved. Germline lookup yields CDR1 DFQATT and CDR2 SNEGSKA (reference sequence). The CDR3 covers 13 residues. V was cut by 3 bases and J by 0 bases, with 8 bases left in between. CDR3 nucleotide sequence: TGCAGTGCTAGTGCACAGCTGAACACTGAAGCTTTCTTT. It encodes CSASAQLNTEAFF.

The gene calls are TRBV14 and TRBJ2-3, with TRBD2 matching 7 bases. This CDR3 is built from 16 residues. The trim removed 4 bases at V and 5 bases at J, leaving 12 bases unmatched. Germline V gene sequence: CDR1 SGHDN, CDR2 FVKESK. The CDR3 spells CASSLWGGAAGDTQYF. In DNA, the CDR3 is TGTGCCAGCAGCCTTTGGGGGGGAGCGGCGGGAGATACGCAGTATTTT.

The genes are TRBV28 and TRBJ2-2; a weak D match, TRBD1 (6 bases). Germline assignment: CDR1 MDHEN and CDR2 SYDVKM. The ends were cut back, 5 bases at V and 4 bases at J, with 14 bases in the middle. This CDR3 spans 15 amino acids. CDR3 residues: CASSRWQGFTGELFF. CDR3 bases: TGTGCCAGCAGTCGGTGGCAGGGGTTCACCGGGGAGCTGTTTTTT.

This chain joins TRBV12-5 and TRBJ2-2; TRBD2 matches at 10 bases. This CDR3 spans 22 amino acids. CDR1 and CDR2 from the germline V gene are LGHNT and FRNRAP. The junction had 17 bases not matched to a gene; V was cut back by 1 base and J by 0 bases. CDR3 sequence reads: CASGLGLPSLAGGPTNTGELFF. CDR3 nucleotide sequence: TGTGCTAGTGGTTTGGGACTACCGTCCTTAGCGGGAGGACCCACGAACACCGGGGAGCTGTTTTTT.

J is TRBJ1-2 and V is TRBV6-5; no firm D call. V was trimmed by 2 bases and J by 4 bases, leaving 5 bases between them. Germline loops: CDR1 MNHEY, CDR2 SVGAGI. The CDR3 runs to 12 residues. This CDR3 is CASSYGLYGYTF. Here the CDR3 DNA reads TGTGCCAGCAGTTACGGGCTCTATGGCTACACCTTC.

The chain carries TRBV11-3 and TRBJ2-5, with 8 positions matching TRBD1. V shed 1 base and J 2 bases; nucleotides not matched to a gene: 6. The CDR3 contains 16 residues. The V gene's germline CDR1 is SGHNT and CDR2 YENEEA. CDR3 protein: CASSLVWRDRQETQYF. The CDR3 DNA is TGTGCCAGCAGCTTAGTTTGGAGGGACAGGCAAGAGACCCAGTACTTC.

The V call is TRBV5-4, the J call TRBJ1-2; maybe TRBD1 (5 bases). V was cut by 2 bases and J by 14 bases, with 16 bases left in between. This CDR3 is 12 amino acids long. In germline, CDR1 is SGHNT, CDR2 YYREEE (reference sequence). Here the CDR3 reads CASSFVVGEPTF. The DNA of the CDR3 is TGTGCCAGCAGCTTTGTTGTAGGGGAACCAACCTTC.

V usage is TRBV9 and J usage is TRBJ2-2; D remains unclear. Per the germline V gene, CDR1 is SGDLS and CDR2 is YYNGEE. Trimming removed 1 base from V and 0 bases from J, with 7 bases in between. There are 15 residues in the CDR3. DNA of the CDR3: TGTGCCAGCAGCGTAACCCGGTCGAACACCGGGGAGCTGTTTTTT. It codes for CASSVTRSNTGELFF.

This clone turned up a few times. The chain uses TRBV19 and TRBJ2-2; tentatively, D is TRBD1 (6 bases). The CDR3 is 17 residues long. V lost 3 bases, J lost 0 bases, and 14 bases lay in between. Germline assignment: CDR1 LNHDA and CDR2 SQIVND (reference sequence). Here the CDR3 reads CASSMRPGTTNTGELFF. The CDR3 DNA follows: TGTGCCAGTAGTATGCGACCCGGGACAACGAACACCGGGGAGCTGTTTTTT.

This rearrangement joins TRBV18 to TRBJ1-3, with D hard to call. The germline CDR1 and CDR2 sequences are KGHSH and LQKENI. The length of the CDR3 is 14 residues. The V end was cut by 4 bases, the J end by 0 bases, with 7 bases between. CDR3: CASSQTSSGNTIYF. The DNA for the CDR3 is TGTGCCAGCTCACAGACAAGCTCTGGAAACACCATATATTTT.

This chain joins TRBV6-5 and TRBJ1-1; the D gene is possibly TRBD1 (6 bases). The CDR3 extends over 13 amino acids. Germline assignment: CDR1 MNHEY and CDR2 SVGAGI. The ends were cut back, 5 bases at V and 11 bases at J, with 18 bases in the middle. The CDR3 region is CASSRDIPMEAFF. CDR3 nucleotides: TGTGCCAGCAGTAGGGACATACCGATGGAGGCTTTCTTT.

The sample holds a few counts of this clone. The chain has TRBV19 and TRBJ1-2; 9 bases align to TRBD1. The CDR3 spans 14 residues. The germline gives CDR1 LNHDA, CDR2 SQIVND (reference sequence). V lost 3 bases to trimming and J lost 5 bases; unmatched junction nucleotides: 4. The CDR3 DNA is TGTGCCAGTAGTATGGTTGGGACAGGGTATGGCTACACCTTC. This translates into CASSMVGTGYGYTF. Combining the CDR3 with reference TRBV19 and TRBJ1-2 gives the whole variable domain DGGITQSPKYLFRKEGQNVTLSCEQNLNHDAMYWYRQDPGQGLRLIYYSQIVNDFQKGDIAEGYSVSREKKESFPLTVTSAQKNPTAFYLCASSMVGTGYGYTFGSGTRLTVV.